This T cell receptor (beta chain) was retrieved from a study of regulatory T cells in long-lasting Graves disease. Study findings and constraints: With a few thousand shared public clonotypes, persistent patients exceeded new patients, who shared about a thousand. Thyroid tissue was not studied; only peripheral blood was.

This clonotype was recorded many times. No antigen is known for it. The CDR3 runs 16 residues. The V gene's germline CDR1 is SGHAT and CDR2 FQNNGV. V was cut by 2 bases and J by 2 bases, with 14 bases left in between. According to the study, TCR beta libraries were built with iRepertoire HTBI primers and CDR3-region Arm-PCR. TCRdb re-called the multiplex PCR reads through MiXCR, storing one row per CDR3 protein. The repertoire holds hundreds of thousands of distinct CDR3 sequences, roughly 15% seen once, with about 25% in the top ten. Time point reported: newly diagnosed GD, antithyroid drugs for less than 3 months. Following extraction of RNA from PBMCs, that RNA was used to make the TCR library. The same specimen was also included in a second study, on T cells in Graves' hyperthyroidism and ophthalmopathy. As that study records: HTBI primers were used for first-round RT-PCR of the TCR CDR3.

This chain joins TRBV11-2 and TRBJ2-3; no firm D call. This receptor was taken from a woman between 40 and 65 years old with Graves disease. Here the sequenced sample was peripheral blood mononuclear cells (PBMCs), taken at new diagnosis, from a patient treated with antithyroid drugs. In DNA, the CDR3 is TGTGCCAGCAGCTTAATTGCGGCCCTCTACACAGATACGCAGTATTTT. It codes for CASSLIAALYTDTQYF. Drawing the rest from reference TRBV11-2 and TRBJ2-3, the complete variable domain is EAGVAQSPRYKIIEKRQSVAFWCNPISGHATLYWYQQILGQGPKLLIQFQNNGVVDDSQLPKDRFSAERLKGVDSTLKIQPAKLEDSAVYLCASSLIAALYTDTQYFGPGTRLTVL.